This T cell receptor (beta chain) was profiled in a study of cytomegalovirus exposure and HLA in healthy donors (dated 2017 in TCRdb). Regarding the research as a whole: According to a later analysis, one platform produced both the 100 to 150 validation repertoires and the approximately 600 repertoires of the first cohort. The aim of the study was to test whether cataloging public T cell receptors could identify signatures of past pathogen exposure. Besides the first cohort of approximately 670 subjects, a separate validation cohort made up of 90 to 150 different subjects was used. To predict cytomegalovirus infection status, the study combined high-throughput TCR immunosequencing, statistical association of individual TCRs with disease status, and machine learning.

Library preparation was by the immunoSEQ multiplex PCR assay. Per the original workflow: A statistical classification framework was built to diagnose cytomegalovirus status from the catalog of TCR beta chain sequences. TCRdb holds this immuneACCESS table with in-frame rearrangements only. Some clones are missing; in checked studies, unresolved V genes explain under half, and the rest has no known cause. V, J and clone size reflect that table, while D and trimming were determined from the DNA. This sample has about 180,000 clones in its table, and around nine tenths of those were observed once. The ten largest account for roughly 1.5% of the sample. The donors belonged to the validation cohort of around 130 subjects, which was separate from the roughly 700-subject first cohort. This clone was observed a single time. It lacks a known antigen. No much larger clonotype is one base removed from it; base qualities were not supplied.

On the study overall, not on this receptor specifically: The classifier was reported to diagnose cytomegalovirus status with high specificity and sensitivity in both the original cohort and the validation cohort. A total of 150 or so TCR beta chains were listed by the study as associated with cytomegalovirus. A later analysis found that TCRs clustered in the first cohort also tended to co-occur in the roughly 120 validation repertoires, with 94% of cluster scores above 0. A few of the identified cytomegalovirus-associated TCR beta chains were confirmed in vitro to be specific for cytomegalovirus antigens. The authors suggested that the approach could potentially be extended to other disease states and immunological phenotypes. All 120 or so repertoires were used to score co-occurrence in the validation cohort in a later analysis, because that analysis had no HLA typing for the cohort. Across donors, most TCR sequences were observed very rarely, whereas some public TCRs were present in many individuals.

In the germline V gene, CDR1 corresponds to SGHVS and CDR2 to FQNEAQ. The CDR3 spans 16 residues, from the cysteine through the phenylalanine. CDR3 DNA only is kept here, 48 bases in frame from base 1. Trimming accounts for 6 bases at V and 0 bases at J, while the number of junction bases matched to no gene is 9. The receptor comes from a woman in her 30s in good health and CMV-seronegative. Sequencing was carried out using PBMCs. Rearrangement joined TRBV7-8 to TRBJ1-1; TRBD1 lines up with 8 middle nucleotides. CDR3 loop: CASSPGQGFMNTEAFF. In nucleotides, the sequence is TGTGCCAGCAGTCCAGGACAGGGTTTCATGAACACTGAAGCTTTCTTT.